The clone carrying this T cell receptor beta chain was detected only a few times. No treatment of any kind had been given to any patient before thyroid surgery. This record belongs to a study of metastatic and nonmetastatic thyroid tumors. Study processing details: CDR3 differences across clinicopathological groups were used to build a distant-metastasis classifier for papillary thyroid cancer. TCRdb reanalyzed the PCR reads via MiXCR. What appears here as the V and J calls and clone size reflects TCRdb's work, not the paper's. The sample lists under 20,000 clones, 27% occurring once. The TCR was taken from a female donor with papillary thyroid cancer or a benign thyroid nodule (not recorded which). Some clones in this sample may be carry-over from other donors' samples. Material: blood.

As DNA, the CDR3 is TGTGCCATCTCGCAGATCACAGATACGCAGTATTTT. Its translation: CAISQITDTQYF. The chain uses TRBV6-1 and TRBJ2-3, with no clear D. Trimming shortened V by 10 bases and J by 2 bases, and 10 bases separated the two germline ends. The CDR3 totals 12 residues. CDR1 is MNHNS and CDR2 is SASEGT in the germline V gene.